The 10 T cell receptor beta chains given below trace back to one sample, sequenced in a study of T cells after yellow fever vaccination (dated by TCRdb to between 2018 and 2020). The meaning of the sample's treatment or condition label: live attenuated yellow fever vaccine strain. The library was produced with 5' RACE. The reads were generated on an Illumina NovaSeq 6000. TCRdb reworked the public reads: Q25 trimming with fastp, MiXCR clone assembly, productive beta chains retained. For every CDR3 protein sequence, its rows merge into one entry that carries the most common genes and DNA. The sample table lists 310,000 or so distinct CDR3 sequences, around 3.9% of them with a count of one. The top ten clones comprise 20% to 30% of the sample. The sample in question was PBMCs, obtained on the day of the yellow fever booster vaccination. Every receptor here comes from a man aged 18 to 30 who received the YFV17D yellow fever vaccine.

This clonotype was found many times. The genes are TRBV5-1 and TRBJ2-3; D ambiguous. The V end was cut by 0 bases, the J end by 5 bases, with 7 bases between. The CDR3 covers 13 residues. The V gene's germline CDR1 is SGHRS and CDR2 YFSETQ. The CDR3 loop is CASSLASGDTQYF. As DNA, the CDR3 is TGCGCCAGCAGCTTGGCTTCCGGAGATACGCAGTATTTT. The whole variable domain, filled in from reference TRBV5-1 and TRBJ2-3, reads KAGVTQTPRYLIKTRGQQVTLSCSPISGHRSVSWYQQTPGQGLQFLFEYFSETQRNKGNFPGRFSGRQFSNSRSEMNVSTLELGDSALYLCASSLASGDTQYFGPGTRLTVL.

The V and J genes are TRBV20-1 and TRBJ1-2, with unresolved D. Trimming removed 0 bases at V and 5 bases at J, with 19 bases between. From germline, CDR1 is DFQATT and CDR2 SNEGSKA (reference sequence). CDR3 length: 16 residues. CDR3 in DNA: TGCAGTGCTAGAGATCGGGCTTATGTTCTGGAGTATGGCTACACCTTC. This translates into CSARDRAYVLEYGYTF.

This clonotype appeared many times. The chain combines TRBV12-3 or TRBV12-4 with TRBJ2-4, with a tentative D call TRBD2 (5 bases). The CDR3 length is 14 residues. Trimming shortened V by 5 bases and J by 7 bases, and 15 bases separated the two germline ends. CDR3 region: CASSPSRGSNIQYF. The DNA of the CDR3 is TGTGCCAGCAGTCCCTCCCGGGGTTCGAACATTCAGTACTTC.

This clonotype was found a few times. The chain's CDR3 is CSARVDLDNEQFF. The CDR3 region has the DNA TGCAGTGCTAGGGTCGACTTAGACAATGAGCAGTTCTTC. The V call is TRBV20-1, the J call TRBJ2-1; D uncertain. The CDR3 extends over 13 amino acids. Deletions cut 3 bases from V and 5 bases from J, with 11 bases between. Germline CDR1 is DFQATT and CDR2 is SNEGSKA (reference sequence).

The CDR3: CASSVEGAGEKLFF. The CDR3 region has the DNA TGTGCCAGCAGCGTAGAAGGGGCTGGGGAAAAACTGTTTTTT. V usage is TRBV9 and J usage is TRBJ1-4, with D possibly TRBD1 on 5 matching bases. CDR3 size: 14 residues. CDR1 is SGDLS, CDR2 YYNGEE, per germline. V shed 0 bases and J shed 8 bases, with 11 bases lying between them.

This clonotype appeared many times. V is TRBV20-1 and J is TRBJ2-6, with D possibly matching TRBD2 (5 bases). Trimming left V 3 bases short and J 4 bases short, with 22 bases between. CDR1 is DFQATT, CDR2 SNEGSKA, per germline (reference sequence). CDR3 length equals 18 residues. The CDR3 sequence: CSASPPYRGVTGANVLTF. The CDR3, as DNA: TGCAGTGCTAGCCCTCCCTATCGGGGAGTGACAGGGGCCAACGTCCTGACTTTC.

This clonotype was counted ten times or more. The chain combines TRBV12-3 or TRBV12-4 with TRBJ2-7; TRBD1 is a possible D gene (7 bases). The CDR3 covers 16 residues. The V gene lost 4 bases and the J gene lost 3 bases, with 19 bases spanning the gap. The CDR3 DNA sequence: TGTGCCAGCAGTTCACGGGAGACAGGGCGCTTCTACGAGCAGTACTTC. This translates into CASSSRETGRFYEQYF.

There are many counts of this clonotype. CDR3 sequence: CASSLGTANEAFF. Written as DNA, the CDR3 is TGTGCCAGCAGCCTCGGGACGGCAAATGAAGCTTTCTTT. The genes are TRBV9 and TRBJ1-1, with D possibly being TRBD1 (5 bases). V shed 4 bases and J shed 7 bases, with 14 bases lying between them. Germline assignment: CDR1 SGDLS and CDR2 YYNGEE. The CDR3 is made up of 13 amino acids.

This clonotype was seen at least ten times. This chain joins TRBV7-2 and TRBJ2-3; a possible D gene is TRBD1 (6 bases). V was pared by 4 bases and J by 0 bases, with 11 bases between. CDR1 is SGHTA and CDR2 is FQGNSA in the germline V gene. This CDR3 has 15 amino acids. The CDR3 region has the DNA TGTGCCAGCAGCTCCTACGGACAGAGCACAGATACGCAGTATTTT. This translates into CASSSYGQSTDTQYF.

This clonotype came up many times. The chain employs TRBV7-6 and TRBJ2-1; no clear D. CDR1 is SGHVS, CDR2 FNYEAQ, per germline. The CDR3 totals 14 residues. Trimming left V 1 base short and J 3 bases short, with 7 bases between. CDR3 amino acids: CASSLVGGYNEQFF. The CDR3 nucleotides read TGTGCCAGCAGCTTAGTTGGCGGCTACAATGAGCAGTTCTTC.